The clone carrying this T cell receptor beta chain was seen a few times. No antigen is known for it. The data are from a study of T cells after yellow fever vaccination. Across the study: Any fraction with a low cell number was prepared using SMART-Seq v4 Ultra Low Input. Study observations and caveats: A faster peak, day 5 versus 15, was reached by the weaker secondary response.

TCRdb redid the calling of the 5' RACE reads with MiXCR, one entry per CDR3 protein. The sample has 450,000 to 650,000 distinct CDR3 sequences, approximately 13% seen once. This CDR3 has 15 residues. CDR1 SGHNT and CDR2 YYREEE come from the germline V gene (reference sequence). Trimming removed 3 bases from V and 4 bases from J, with 16 bases in between. J is TRBJ1-2 and V is TRBV5-4, with D maybe TRBD1 (5 bases). Sequenced material: PBMCs, taken on the day of the yellow fever booster vaccination. This TCR came from a man aged 30-40 years who received the YFV17D yellow fever vaccine. CDR3 residues: CASSSGLTRGYGYTF. The CDR3 DNA is TGTGCCAGCAGCTCGGGACTTACTCGAGGCTATGGCTACACCTTC.